This TCR beta chain stems from a study of T cells after yellow fever vaccination. Points from the study as a whole: Clonotypes shared by both compartments, CD4 and CD8, made up a small share.

Remarks on this clonotype: Its antigen is as yet unknown.

In making TCR cDNA, 5'RACE template switching added a universal primer site and UMIs to it. A single record per CDR3 protein comes from TCRdb applying MiXCR to the 5' RACE reads. The sample records 150,000 to 200,000 distinct CDR3 sequences, about a tenth being singletons. Trimming shortened V by 2 bases and J by 1 base, and 11 bases separated the two germline ends. CDR1 and CDR2 (germline): SGHAT, FQNNGV. CDR3 size: 15 residues. The source was CD8+ T cells sorted from PBMCs, collected 45 days after the yellow fever booster vaccination. The genes are TRBV11-2 and TRBJ1-1; perhaps TRBD1 as D (6 bases). This sequence originates from a man aged 18 to 30 who received the YFV17D yellow fever vaccine. CDR3 sequence reads: CASSLQGGQNTEAFF. The CDR3 DNA reads as TGTGCCAGCAGCTTACAAGGGGGACAGAACACTGAAGCTTTCTTT.